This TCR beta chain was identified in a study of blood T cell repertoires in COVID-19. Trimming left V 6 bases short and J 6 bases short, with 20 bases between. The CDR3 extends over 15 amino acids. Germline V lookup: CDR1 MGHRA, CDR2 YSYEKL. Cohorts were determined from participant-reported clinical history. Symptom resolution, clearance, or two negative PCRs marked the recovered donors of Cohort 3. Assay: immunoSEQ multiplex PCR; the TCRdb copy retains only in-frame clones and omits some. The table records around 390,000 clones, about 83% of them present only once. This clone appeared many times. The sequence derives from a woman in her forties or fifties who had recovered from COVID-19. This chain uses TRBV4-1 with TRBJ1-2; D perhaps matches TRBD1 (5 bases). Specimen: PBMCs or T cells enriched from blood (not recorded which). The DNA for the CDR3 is TGCGCCAGCAGTCAGCTTACAGGTTTAGGTGATGGCTACACCTTC. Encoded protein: CASSQLTGLGDGYTF.